One sample yielded the 3 T cell receptor beta chains listed below, sequenced in a study of blood T cell repertoires in COVID-19. TCRdb's table, derived via immunoSEQ multiplex PCR, lists solely in-frame clones and lacks some. The sample consists of 80,000 to 100,000 clones, around three quarters of them appearing once. The sample comprised peripheral blood. These receptors were obtained from a woman in her seventies with acute or convalescent COVID-19.

This CDR3 is CASSFRGRLTEAFF. The CDR3 nucleotides are TGTGCCAGCAGTTTCAGGGGGCGGCTCACTGAAGCTTTCTTT. This rearrangement joins TRBV6-5 to TRBJ1-1; TRBD1 matches at 8 bases. The CDR3 covers 14 residues. V was clipped by 4 bases and J by 4 bases; unmatched bases: 5. From germline, CDR1 is MNHEY and CDR2 SVGAGI.

The chain has TRBV5-6 and TRBJ1-3, with D unclear. With 4 bases removed from V and 2 bases from J, the gap between germline ends came to 4 bases. This CDR3 is built from 12 residues. Germline V gives CDR1 SGHDT, CDR2 YYEEEE. The CDR3 DNA follows: TGTGCCAGCAGCGTTACTGGAAACACCATATATTTT. Translation gives CASSVTGNTIYF.

The rearrangement links TRBV24-1 to TRBJ2-2, with D possibly matching TRBD2 (6 bases). Germline lookup yields CDR1 KGHDR and CDR2 SFDVKD. CDR3 size: 15 residues. V was pared by 7 bases and J by 0 bases, with 11 bases between. CDR3 region: CATSRDSANTGELFF. In DNA, the CDR3 is TGTGCCACCAGCCGGGACTCTGCGAACACCGGGGAGCTGTTTTTT.